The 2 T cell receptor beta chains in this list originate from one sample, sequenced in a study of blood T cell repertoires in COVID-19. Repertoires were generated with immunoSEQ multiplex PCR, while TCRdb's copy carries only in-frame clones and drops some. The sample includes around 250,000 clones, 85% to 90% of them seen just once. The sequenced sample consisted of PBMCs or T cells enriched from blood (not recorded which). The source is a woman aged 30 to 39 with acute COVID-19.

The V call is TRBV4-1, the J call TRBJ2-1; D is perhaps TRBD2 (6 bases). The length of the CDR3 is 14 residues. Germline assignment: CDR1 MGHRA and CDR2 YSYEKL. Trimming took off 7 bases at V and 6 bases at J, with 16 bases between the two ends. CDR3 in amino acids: CASNTGDFFNEQFF. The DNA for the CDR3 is TGCGCCAGCAACACGGGGGACTTTTTCAATGAGCAGTTCTTC.

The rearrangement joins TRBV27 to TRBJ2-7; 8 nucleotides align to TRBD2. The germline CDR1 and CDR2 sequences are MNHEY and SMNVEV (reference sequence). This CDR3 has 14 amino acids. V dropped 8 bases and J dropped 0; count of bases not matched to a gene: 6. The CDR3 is CASGTSGRSYEQYF. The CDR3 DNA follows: TGTGCCAGCGGAACTAGCGGCCGCTCCTACGAGCAGTACTTC.